This is a list of T cell receptor beta chains from one sample in a study of spatial heterogeneity in lung cancer. A single record per CDR3 protein comes from TCRdb applying MiXCR to the 5' RACE reads. Counted here are roughly 34,000 distinct CDR3 sequences, over 6.5% occurring once; the ten biggest clones make up roughly a tenth. This specimen was PBMCs, taken at follow-up. These TCRs come from a male donor with early-stage non-small cell lung cancer. Both conserved end residues are part of each CDR3. Fields, in order: J gene, clone size, D gene, V gene, CDR3 protein, CDR3 DNA. A D gene is named only where the DNA matches it firmly. Part of the rows lack a size; the others show once, few, many or a class for expanded clones.

TRBJ2-5	many	TRBD2	TRBV28	CASSGAGTSQETQYF	TGTGCCAGCAGTGGGGCCGGGACTAGTCAAGAGACCCAGTACTTC
TRBJ2-3	many	TRBD1	TRBV19	CASSLQGPWGTDTQYF	TGTGCCAGTAGCCTACAGGGGCCCTGGGGCACAGATACGCAGTATTTT
TRBJ1-2	many	-	TRBV6-1	CASSEADVWGTYGYTF	TGTGCCAGCAGTGAAGCGGATGTTTGGGGAACCTATGGCTACACCTTC
TRBJ2-7	many	-	TRBV28	CASSDTGVLSYEQYF	TGTGCCAGCAGTGACACAGGTGTCCTCTCCTACGAGCAGTACTTC
TRBJ2-7	many	TRBD2	TRBV6-5	CASKRGETSGVYEQYF	TGTGCCAGCAAGAGGGGAGAGACTAGCGGAGTCTACGAGCAGTACTTC
TRBJ2-1	many	-	TRBV11-2	CASSLTTDYNEQFF	TGTGCCAGCAGCCTGACGACAGACTACAATGAGCAGTTCTTC
TRBJ1-1	-	-	TRBV18	CASSPPSRTEAFF	TGTGCCAGCTCACCACCTTCACGGACTGAAGCTTTCTTT
TRBJ2-7	many	-	TRBV2	CASSEESPTGF	TGTGCCAGCAGTGAAGAGAGCCCCACAGGCTTC
TRBJ1-1	-	TRBD1	TRBV7-2	CASCLGQGARNTEAFF	TGTGCCAGCTGCCTGGGACAGGGGGCGAGGAACACTGAAGCTTTCTTT
TRBJ2-5	many	TRBD2	TRBV11-2	CASSLAGGPQETQYF	TGTGCCAGCAGCTTAGCGGGGGGGCCCCAAGAGACCCAGTACTTC
TRBJ2-1	many	TRBD2	TRBV6-5	CASSPQPPGLAGRNYNEQFF	TGTGCCAGCAGTCCTCAACCTCCGGGACTAGCGGGCCGAAACTACAATGAGCAGTTCTTC
TRBJ1-2	many	TRBD1	TRBV27	CASRRQGPHPGYTF	TGTGCCAGCAGAAGACAGGGCCCTCACCCTGGCTACACCTTC
TRBJ2-1	many	TRBD2	TRBV19	CASSIRTSGNEQFF	TGTGCCAGTAGTATAAGGACTAGCGGCAATGAGCAATTCTTC
TRBJ2-3	many	TRBD2	TRBV10-3	CAITRGGGDTQYF	TGTGCCATCACGCGGGGGGGCGGAGATACGCAGTATTTT
TRBJ2-5	many	TRBD2	TRBV9	CASSAGLAGGGQETQYF	TGTGCCAGCAGCGCCGGACTAGCGGGGGGTGGGCAAGAGACCCAGTACTTC
TRBJ1-5	many	-	TRBV6-1	CASSEIGTGNQPQHF	TGTGCCAGCAGTGAAATAGGGACCGGCAATCAGCCCCAGCATTTT
TRBJ1-2	many	-	TRBV4-1	CASSQDNMLGYTF	TGCGCCAGCAGCCAAGACAATATGCTTGGCTACACCTTC
TRBJ2-1	many	TRBD2	TRBV7-8	CASSSSGGIEQFF	TGTGCCAGCAGCTCTAGCGGGGGTATTGAGCAGTTCTTC
TRBJ2-1	medium-sized	TRBD1	TRBV9	CASSAGSGQGTYNEQFF	TGTGCCAGCAGCGCGGGGAGTGGACAGGGCACCTACAATGAGCAGTTCTTC
TRBJ1-5	many	-	TRBV27	CASSRRAENQPQHF	TGTGCCAGCAGCCGGAGGGCCGAAAATCAGCCCCAGCATTTT
TRBJ2-7	-	-	TRBV20-1	CSARDPRTDAYEQYF	TGCAGTGCTAGAGATCCTCGGACAGATGCCTACGAGCAGTACTTC
TRBJ2-3	many	TRBD2	TRBV5-4	CASSFTSGGAVDTQYF	TGTGCCAGCAGCTTCACTAGCGGGGGGGCTGTAGATACGCAGTATTTT
TRBJ1-2	few	TRBD1	TRBV13	CASSQGQGLGGYTF	TGTGCCAGCAGCCAAGGACAGGGGCTGGGTGGCTACACCTTC
TRBJ2-3	many	-	TRBV7-9	CASRSRQQSTDTQYF	TGTGCCAGCAGGTCACGTCAGCAGAGCACAGATACGCAGTATTTT
TRBJ2-1	few	-	TRBV7-8	CASSLVGSYNEQFF	TGTGCCAGCAGCTTAGTGGGGTCCTACAATGAGCAGTTCTTC
TRBJ1-1	few	-	TRBV7-9	CASSLVAGSAEAFF	TGTGCCAGCAGCTTAGTGGCGGGGTCCGCTGAAGCTTTCTTT